This TCR beta chain is from a study of control samples from healthy donors and cancer patients. Profiling relied on immunoSEQ multiplex PCR, and the TCRdb table lists in-frame clones only, not all of them. The data contain 180,000 or so clones, around 92% of them singletons. J gave up 5 bases and V 6 bases, and 12 bases lay outside the gene matches. CDR1 and CDR2 from the germline V gene are MNHEY and SVGAGI. The CDR3 length is 15 residues. Sequencing was carried out using blood. This sequence originates from a woman aged 25 to 45 in good health. The chain employs TRBV6-5 and TRBJ1-2; 7 positions match TRBD1. CDR3 nucleotide sequence: TGTGCCAGCAGATCTACAACAGGGGTCCGATATGGCTACACCTTC. Translating gives CASRSTTGVRYGYTF.